This TCR beta chain is from a study of shared clonotypes between healthy human individuals. The germline gives CDR1 MNHEY, CDR2 SVGAGI. The CDR3 runs 15 residues. J gave up 6 bases and V 2 bases, and 4 bases lay outside the gene matches. This clone occurred once. Some clones are missing from TCRdb's copy, which holds only in-frame ones; the method was immunoSEQ multiplex PCR. This table has 2 million to 2.5 million clones, approximately 95% appearing once. Source material: naive CD4+ T cells from PBMCs. The subset is: CD45RA+ positively selected. The chain combines TRBV6-5 with TRBJ2-4; TRBD1 aligns across 10 bases. This TCR came from a man between 18 and 29 years old in good health. Some clones in this sample may be carry-over from other donors' samples. Written as DNA, the CDR3 is TGTGCCAGCAGTTACGTCGGGACAGGGGCAAACATTCAGTACTTC. Translation: CASSYVGTGANIQYF.